The present entry profiles one T cell receptor beta chain with its context. The data derive from a study of blood T cell repertoires in COVID-19. Study context: Italy, Spain and the United States were the sources of the convalescent and acute COVID-19 samples.

In the authors' methods: Reference gene primers were amplified, and this amplification served to estimate nucleated cell counts. Some clones are missing from TCRdb's copy, which holds only in-frame ones; the method was immunoSEQ multiplex PCR. That table supplies the V and J calls and clone size; D and trimming were determined from the DNA. Of around 300,000 clones in the sample, about nine tenths are singletons; the top ten hold less than 3%. The sample comprised peripheral blood. The sequence was obtained from a woman aged 30 to 39 with active or convalescent COVID-19.

CDR3 residues: CASKVVREQDTQYF. CDR3 in DNA: TGTGCCAGCAAAGTGGTCAGGGAACAGGATACGCAGTATTTT. The rearrangement uses TRBV6-5 and TRBJ2-3, with D possibly being TRBD1 (5 bases). Germline CDR1 MNHEY, CDR2 SVGAGI. The ends were cut back, 7 bases at V and 6 bases at J, with 17 bases in the middle. CDR3 length equals 14 residues.